Sequencing of this TCR beta chain was carried out in a study of tumor and adjacent non-tumor tissue in lung cancer. Study in general: The patients, approximately 9 men and four to six women, were roughly 30 to 85 with stage I to III disease.

This clonotype was recorded once. Its specificity is unknown. At one of its ends the junction is not consistent with the germline gene, which may arise from a read error. Study observations and caveats: Patients with more diverse tumor TCRs had worse survival. Significantly higher TCR diversity was found in tumor than normal lung. Top 100 clones took a larger repertoire share in normal lung.

A modified ARM-PCR protocol with three rounds of nested PCR amplified TCRbeta. Each CDR3 protein is one row after TCRdb ran MiXCR on the multiplex PCR reads. Of 60,000 to 85,000 distinct CDR3 sequences in the sample, 80% to 85% were seen once. RNA was extracted from bulk tissue without any cell sorting. CDR1 and CDR2 from the germline V gene are SGHDT and YYEEEE. The CDR3 runs 13 residues. The gene calls are TRBV5-6 and TRBJ1-2; 8 bases fit TRBD1. The clonotype comes from a woman aged 45-60 years with non-small cell lung cancer. Sequencing used lung tumor tissue. The CDR3 reads CTSSQGANYGYTF. The CDR3 nucleotides are TGCACCAGCAGTCAGGGGGCGAACTATGGCTACACCTTC.